A single sample gave rise to the 5 T cell receptor beta chains below, sequenced in a study of cytomegalovirus exposure and HLA in healthy donors. Sequenced by immunoSEQ multiplex PCR; TCRdb stores in-frame clones only, minus some. The sample records some 320,000 clones, around 87% being singletons. The sequencing input was PBMCs. The receptors here all came from a woman in her twenties or thirties in good health and CMV-seropositive.

V usage is TRBV2 and J usage is TRBJ2-1, with TRBD2 as a possible D gene (6 bases). The CDR3 consists of 14 residues. V was trimmed by 1 base and J by 15 bases, leaving 19 bases between them. Germline V lookup: CDR1 SNHLY, CDR2 FYNNEI. The CDR3, as DNA: TGTGCCAGCAGTGAAGGTCTACTAGCAGGAATTCCGTTCTTC. Its protein product is CASSEGLLAGIPFF.

The chain couples TRBV7-2 to TRBJ2-7; TRBD1 matches 7 bases. The junction had 6 bases not matched to a gene; V was cut back by 5 bases and J by 5 bases. The CDR3 has 13 amino acids. Germline lookup yields CDR1 SGHTA and CDR2 FQGNSA. This CDR3 is CASSRQGSDEQYF. The DNA of the CDR3 is TGTGCCAGCAGCCGACAGGGTTCGGACGAGCAGTACTTC.

The chain joins TRBV29-1 to TRBJ2-1; no clear D gene. The V gene lost 3 bases and the J gene lost 7 bases, with 7 bases spanning the gap. This CDR3 region has 11 residues. From germline, CDR1 is SQVTM and CDR2 ANQGSEA. As DNA, the CDR3 is TGCAGCGTTGAGTCACAGAATGAGCAGTTCTTC. It is translated as CSVESQNEQFF.

The rearrangement uses TRBV7-2 and TRBJ2-7, with TRBD2 matching 13 bases. Germline CDR1 is SGHTA and CDR2 is FQGNSA. This CDR3 region has 16 residues. V was clipped by 2 bases and J by 6 bases; unmatched bases: 7. CDR3 region: CASSLRTSGSVAEQYF. The CDR3 DNA follows: TGTGCCAGCAGCTTAAGGACTAGCGGGAGTGTTGCCGAGCAGTACTTC.

This clone has a handful of counts. V is TRBV19 and J is TRBJ1-5; the match to TRBD1 covers 8 bases. Trimming at V came to 4 bases and at J to 5 bases, leaving 4 bases not matched to a gene. This CDR3 comprises 14 residues. Per the germline V gene, CDR1 is LNHDA and CDR2 is SQIVND (reference sequence). The CDR3 DNA reads as TGTGCCAGTAGTACGGACAGGGCACATCAGCCCCAGCATTTT. Translated: CASSTDRAHQPQHF.